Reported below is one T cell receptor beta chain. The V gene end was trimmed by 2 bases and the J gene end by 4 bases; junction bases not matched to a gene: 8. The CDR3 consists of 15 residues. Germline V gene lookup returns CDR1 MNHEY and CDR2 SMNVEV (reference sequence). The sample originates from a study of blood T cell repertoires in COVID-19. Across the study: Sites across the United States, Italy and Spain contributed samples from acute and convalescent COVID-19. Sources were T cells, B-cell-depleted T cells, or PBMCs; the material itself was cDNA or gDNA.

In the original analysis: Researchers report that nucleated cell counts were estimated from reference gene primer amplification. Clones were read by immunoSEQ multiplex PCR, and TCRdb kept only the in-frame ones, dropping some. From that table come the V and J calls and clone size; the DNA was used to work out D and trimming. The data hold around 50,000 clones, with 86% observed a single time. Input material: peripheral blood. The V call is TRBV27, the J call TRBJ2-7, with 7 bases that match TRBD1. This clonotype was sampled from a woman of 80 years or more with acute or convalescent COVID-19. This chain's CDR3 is CASSLRRDSAYEQYF. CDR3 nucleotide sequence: TGTGCCAGCAGTTTAAGACGGGACAGCGCTTACGAGCAGTACTTC.